One sample yielded the 18 T cell receptor beta chains listed below, sequenced in a study of blood T cell repertoires in COVID-19. This table comes from immunoSEQ multiplex PCR, and its TCRdb copy is limited to in-frame clones, with some not included. The sample has approximately 270,000 clones; 70% to 90% are singletons. Source material: peripheral blood. Receptor source: a woman between 65 and 79 years old with acute or convalescent COVID-19.

This clone was observed many times. The rearrangement links TRBV13 to TRBJ1-2; possibly TRBD1 for D (6 bases). In germline, CDR1 is PRHDT, CDR2 FYEKMQ (reference sequence). This CDR3 has 15 residues. Trimming removed 4 bases at V and 3 bases at J, with 15 bases between. In nucleotides, the CDR3 is TGTGCCAGCAGCTCGACCAGGGGCTATCACTATGGCTACACCTTC. This translates into CASSSTRGYHYGYTF.

The chain has TRBV7-9 and TRBJ2-2; 7 nucleotides match TRBD1. The ends lost 6 bases at V and 1 base at J; junction bases unmatched: 5. The germline CDR1 and CDR2 sequences are SEHNR and FQNEAQ (reference sequence). CDR3 length: 15 residues. DNA for the CDR3: TGTGCCAGCAGGTCACAGGGGAAGAACACCGGGGAGCTGTTTTTT. This translates into CASRSQGKNTGELFF.

The chain has TRBV18 and TRBJ2-3; 7 bases fit TRBD1. Losses at the gene ends were 2 bases for V and 2 bases for J; bases not matched to a gene: 4. The CDR3 length is 15 residues. Germline V lookup: CDR1 KGHSH, CDR2 LQKENI. CDR3 residues: CASSPRTGFTDTQYF. CDR3 nucleotide sequence: TGTGCCAGCTCACCAAGGACAGGCTTCACAGATACGCAGTATTTT.

A single count supports this clone. The chain carries TRBV5-6 and TRBJ1-3; D is uncertain. The V end was cut by 2 bases, the J end by 0 bases, with 12 bases between. CDR3 size: 16 residues. In germline, CDR1 is SGHDT, CDR2 YYEEEE. CDR3 sequence (DNA): TGTGCCAGCAGCTTACCAAACGCGTACTCTGGAAACACCATATATTTT. Translated, it gives CASSLPNAYSGNTIYF.

The genes are TRBV5-1 and TRBJ1-6; D is possibly TRBD1 (5 bases). V was pared by 3 bases and J by 7 bases, with 11 bases between. CDR3 length: 14 amino acids. From germline, CDR1 is SGHRS and CDR2 YFSETQ. CDR3 amino acids: CASSSDRNNSPLHF. The CDR3 DNA sequence: TGCGCCAGCAGCTCCGACAGAAACAATTCACCCCTCCACTTT.

The chain is built from TRBV19 and TRBJ1-2, with 10 bases that match TRBD1. CDR3 size: 17 residues. Trimming removed 5 bases from V and 8 bases from J; junction bases left unmatched: 17. CDR1 and CDR2 (germline): LNHDA, SQIVND (reference sequence). The chain's CDR3 is CASSSLSMGTGAEGYTF. The CDR3 nucleotides read TGTGCCAGTAGTTCCCTGAGCATGGGGACAGGGGCGGAAGGCTACACCTTC.

This sequence joins TRBV30 and TRBJ2-5; possibly TRBD1 for D (6 bases). The CDR3 contains 15 residues. Germline V gene sequence: CDR1 GTSNPN, CDR2 SVGIG (reference sequence). The germline V and J ends were trimmed by 2 bases and 4 bases, with 17 bases remaining between them. The CDR3, as DNA: TGTGCCTGGAGTCCTGCGCCGGGACACCGAGAGACCCAGTACTTC. Residues: CAWSPAPGHRETQYF.

The V call is TRBV19, the J call TRBJ2-3, with a tentative D call TRBD2 (6 bases). The CDR3 sequence is 14 residues long. V lost 7 bases to trimming and J lost 2 bases, with 13 bases between them. Germline values: CDR1 LNHDA, CDR2 SQIVND (reference sequence). CDR3 in DNA: TGTGCCAGTAAACAGGCGGGGTCCACAGATACGCAGTATTTT. Protein sequence: CASKQAGSTDTQYF. The full variable domain, completed using reference TRBV19 and TRBJ2-3, is DGGITQSPKYLFRKEGQNVTLSCEQNLNHDAMYWYRQDPGQGLRLIYYSQIVNDFQKGDIAEGYSVSREKKESFPLTVTSAQKNPTAFYLCASKQAGSTDTQYFGPGTRLTVL.

The J gene is TRBJ1-5, the V gene TRBV6-1; 7 nucleotides match TRBD1. The CDR3 runs to 17 residues. The V and J ends lost 4 bases and 0 bases, in that order; junction bases with no gene match: 9. Germline-derived CDR1 and CDR2 are MNHNS and SASEGT. CDR3 bases: TGTGCCAGCAGTGCCTTTGAGGGGGCTGGTAGCAATCAGCCCCAGCATTTT. Protein product: CASSAFEGAGSNQPQHF.

J is TRBJ2-3 and V is TRBV15; TRBD1 agrees at 9 bases. Germline CDR1 LNHNV, CDR2 YYDKDF (reference sequence). This CDR3 spans 16 amino acids. Germline trimming cut 1 base from V and 4 bases from J; bases unmatched to any gene: 6. The CDR3 here is CATSRGNRGRSDTQYF. In DNA, the CDR3 is TGTGCCACCAGCAGAGGCAACAGGGGGCGGTCAGATACGCAGTATTTT.

The V gene is TRBV10-3, the J gene TRBJ2-1, with 15 bases aligning to TRBD2. Germline CDR1 ENHRY, CDR2 SYGVKD. Trimming cost V 4 bases and J 2 bases; bases outside gene matches: 0. This CDR3 has 16 amino acids. For the CDR3, the DNA is TGTGCCATCAGTGGGACTAGCGGGGGGGCCTACAATGAGCAGTTCTTC. Amino acids: CAISGTSGGAYNEQFF.

The rearrangement joins TRBV7-6 to TRBJ1-6; maybe TRBD1 (5 bases). CDR3 length: 17 residues. Trimming left V 1 base short and J 7 bases short, with 17 bases between. Germline-derived CDR1 and CDR2 are SGHVS and FNYEAQ. The CDR3 loop reads CASSLDRQGGVNSPLHF. CDR3 bases: TGTGCCAGCAGCTTAGACAGGCAGGGAGGGGTAAATTCACCCCTCCACTTT.

This sequence joins TRBV7-8 and TRBJ1-4; 8 bases map to TRBD1. The CDR3 is 16 amino acids. From germline, CDR1 is SGHVS and CDR2 FQNEAQ. J gave up 4 bases and V 2 bases, and 6 bases lay outside the gene matches. CDR3 nucleotides: TGTGCCAGCAGCTTAACATACAGGGGGAGTAATGAAAAACTGTTTTTT. It specifies CASSLTYRGSNEKLFF.

CDR3 sequence: CASSSPGAWNTEAFF. In DNA form, the CDR3 reads TGTGCCAGCAGTTCCCCCGGAGCTTGGAACACTGAAGCTTTCTTT. J is TRBJ1-1 and V is TRBV6-6; D remains unclear. Germline V CDR1 and CDR2: MNHNY, SVGAGI (reference sequence). Trimming removed 4 bases at V and 1 base at J, with 13 bases between. This CDR3 comprises 15 residues.

The chain links TRBV3-1 (or the pseudogene TRBV3-2) to TRBJ2-2; D is perhaps TRBD1 (5 bases). Germline V CDR1 and CDR2: LGHDT, YNNKEL (reference sequence). This CDR3 spans 15 amino acids. The V end lost 4 bases, the J end lost 7 bases, and 16 bases lay between the germline ends. Here the CDR3 reads CASSRPSDSYGELFF. The CDR3 DNA follows: TGTGCCAGCAGCCGACCTAGTGACAGTTACGGGGAGCTGTTTTTT.

This clone was picked up a small number of times. The chain links TRBV5-1 to TRBJ1-3, with TRBD1 as a possible D gene (6 bases). CDR1 is SGHRS, CDR2 YFSETQ, per germline. V was trimmed by 6 bases and J by 2 bases, leaving 12 bases between them. The CDR3 is 14 amino acids. In nucleotides, the CDR3 is TGCGCCAGCACCCCCGGGGGGCCTGGAAACACCATATATTTT. It translates to CASTPGGPGNTIYF.

The rearrangement joins TRBV2 to TRBJ1-5, with D unresolved. In germline, CDR1 is SNHLY, CDR2 FYNNEI. The ends were cut back, 0 bases at V and 4 bases at J, with 7 bases in the middle. The CDR3 sequence is 14 residues long. As DNA, the CDR3 is TGTGCCAGCAGTGAAGCGAGCAGGAATCAGCCCCAGCATTTT. Its translation is CASSEASRNQPQHF.

The chain's CDR3 is CASSQGGTGNQPQHF. The CDR3 DNA is TGCGCCAGCAGCCAAGGGGGGACAGGGAATCAGCCCCAGCATTTT. The V gene is TRBV4-1, the J gene TRBJ1-5; 9 nucleotides align to TRBD1. V trimming: 1 base; J trimming: 4 bases; junction bases outside the gene matches: 2. Germline V gives CDR1 MGHRA, CDR2 YSYEKL. There are 15 residues in the CDR3.